This T cell receptor beta chain was sequenced during a study of blood T cell repertoires in COVID-19. About the research overall: Whether acute or convalescent, the COVID-19 samples came from the United States, Italy and Spain. Nucleic acid was either cDNA or gDNA, and it came from T cells, B-cell-depleted T cells, or PBMCs.

Original analysis: Amplifying reference gene primers gave estimates of nucleated cell counts. Assay used: immunoSEQ multiplex PCR; TCRdb lists only in-frame clones, some missing. V and J calls and clone size are those listed in that table; D and trimming were worked out from the DNA. The repertoire includes about 52,000 clones, roughly 90% of them detected once, and roughly 10% sits in the top ten. Germline V gives CDR1 LNHDA, CDR2 SQIVND (reference sequence). The CDR3 loop spans 13 amino acids. The V and J ends lost 7 bases and 8 bases, in that order; junction bases with no gene match: 9. The chain links TRBV19 to TRBJ1-2, with 8 bases aligning to TRBD1. The specimen sequenced was peripheral blood. The sequence was collected from a man older than 75 with active or convalescent COVID-19. Here the CDR3 DNA reads TGTGCCAGTACCGAGGACAGGGTGGGGGGCTACACCTTC. Translating gives CASTEDRVGGYTF.